The 26 T cell receptor beta chains given below trace back to one sample, sequenced in a study of CXCR3-negative and CXCR3-positive naive CD8 T cells (dated by TCRdb to about 2019). Results the study describes overall, beyond this receptor: Compared with CXCR3-negative naive cells, CXCR3-positive naive cells had TRB CDR3s with higher hydrophobicity (lower Kidera factor 4), lower energy, and higher strength and volume indices.

Sequenced on a NextSeq 550. The Human TCR Profiling Kit (MiLaboratory) was used to make UMI-labeled 5' RACE TRB cDNA libraries. TCRdb reprocessed the reads, so every CDR3 protein sequence counts as one entry and DNA is not shown. This sample's clone table shows about 56,000 distinct CDR3 sequences. The ten largest account for roughly 0.8% of the sample. These receptors' antigens are unknown. Input material: naive CXCR3+ CD8+ T cells from blood. Explained via the paper, the cell subset or site label denotes: CD45RO-CCR7+CD27+CD95- naive CD8+ T cells expressing CXCR3 (TNR3+). These receptors all stem from a human donor in good health. Some clones in this sample may be carry-over from other donors' samples.

The CDR3 region is CASSYSAGEETQYF. The chain recombines TRBV11-2 with TRBJ2-5; lacking DNA, the TRBD2 call made by TCRdb goes unchecked. Germline CDR1 and CDR2: SGHAT and FQNNGV. The CDR3 has 14 amino acids.

The rearrangement joins TRBV20-1 to TRBJ2-1; TCRdb picks TRBD1, but there is no DNA to check that call. This CDR3 contains 14 residues. Germline assignment: CDR1 DFQATT and CDR2 SNEGSKA (reference sequence). The CDR3 protein is CSARGVGQMNEQFF.

This chain uses TRBV29-1 with TRBJ2-7; the TCRdb call, TRBD2, lacks DNA for checking. The germline V gene encodes CDR1 SQVTM and CDR2 ANQGSEA. The CDR3 length is 12 residues. The CDR3 loop is CSVREASYEQYF.

The chain combines TRBV7-2 with TRBJ1-3; TCRdb calls TRBD1, which cannot be checked without DNA. From germline, CDR1 is SGHTA and CDR2 FQGNSA. The length of the CDR3 is 17 residues. The CDR3 here is CASSLLTGPFSGNTIYF.

The V call is TRBV27, the J call TRBJ1-5. This CDR3 is built from 16 residues. Germline assignment: CDR1 MNHEY and CDR2 SMNVEV (reference sequence). CDR3 sequence: CASSFSGMSSNQPQHF.

The chain combines TRBV11-2 with TRBJ2-3; the TCRdb D gene call, TRBD2, has no DNA to confirm it. The CDR3 runs to 18 residues. Germline values: CDR1 SGHAT, CDR2 FQNNGV. CDR3 loop: CASSLGFLAGASTDTQYF.

The chain joins TRBV28 to TRBJ2-1; as DNA is missing, the TRBD2 call by TCRdb cannot be tested. CDR1 and CDR2 (germline): MDHEN, SYDVKM. This CDR3 has 15 residues. The CDR3 region is CASSFILAADNEQFF.

V and J are TRBV10-3 and TRBJ2-1; with no DNA, the TCRdb D assignment of TRBD2 cannot be verified. There are 14 residues in the CDR3. Germline-derived CDR1 and CDR2 are ENHRY and SYGVKD. The CDR3 reads CATHPGTINNEQFF.

The chain joins TRBV12-3 or TRBV12-4 to TRBJ1-5; TCRdb lists TRBD1, though no DNA is available to test this call. This CDR3 region has 15 residues. Here the CDR3 reads CASSLGVTRGQPQHF.

The gene calls are TRBV5-6 and TRBJ2-1; TCRdb names TRBD1, which stays unverified in the absence of DNA. Germline loops: CDR1 SGHDT, CDR2 YYEEEE. This CDR3 comprises 11 residues. Here the CDR3 reads CASSAGIEQFF.

The rearrangement joins TRBV7-6 to TRBJ2-2; TCRdb names TRBD1, which stays unverified in the absence of DNA. This CDR3 has 13 residues. Germline lookup yields CDR1 SGHVS and CDR2 FNYEAQ. The CDR3 is CASEGPNTGELFF.

This chain connects TRBV29-1 to TRBJ1-4; TCRdb selects TRBD1, and the lack of DNA leaves this call unchecked. The CDR3 consists of 14 residues. The germline V gene encodes CDR1 SQVTM and CDR2 ANQGSEA. The CDR3 sequence is CSVPVQGANEKLFF. Full variable domain (missing parts from reference TRBV29-1 and TRBJ1-4): SAVISQKPSRDICQRGTSLTIQCQVDSQVTMMFWYRQQPGQSLTLIATANQGSEATYESGFVIDKFPISRPNLTFSTLTVSNMSPEDSSIYLCSVPVQGANEKLFFGSGTQLSVL.

The chain employs TRBV7-2 and TRBJ2-7; lacking DNA, the TRBD2 call made by TCRdb goes unchecked. Germline V gene sequence: CDR1 SGHTA, CDR2 FQGNSA. The CDR3 is 12 residues long. CDR3 region: CASVQAGYEQYF.

The chain is built from TRBV11-2 and TRBJ2-7; the TCRdb D gene call, TRBD1, has no DNA to confirm it. The length of the CDR3 is 15 residues. The germline V gene encodes CDR1 SGHAT and CDR2 FQNNGV. CDR3 sequence: CASSLEGETVYEQYF.

The rearrangement joins TRBV6-2 or TRBV6-3 to TRBJ2-7. In germline, CDR1 is MNHEY, CDR2 SVGEGT. The CDR3 runs to 14 residues. Here the CDR3 reads CASSYSTSAYEQYF.

The chain has TRBV25-1 and TRBJ2-1; TCRdb's D call of TRBD1 is untestable without DNA. Germline V CDR1 and CDR2: MGHDK, SYGVNS. The CDR3 is made up of 21 amino acids. The CDR3 sequence is CASSGIPPGGITLSSYNEQFF. Full variable domain (outside the CDR3, taken from reference TRBV25-1 and TRBJ2-1): EADIYQTPRYLVIGTGKKITLECSQTMGHDKMYWYQQDPGMELHLIHYSYGVNSTEKGDLSSESTVSRIRTEHFPLTLESARPSHTSQYLCASSGIPPGGITLSSYNEQFFGPGTRLTVL.

V usage is TRBV10-3 and J usage is TRBJ2-7. The CDR3 has 14 amino acids. The germline V gene has CDR1 ENHRY and CDR2 SYGVKD. CDR3 loop: CAISTEREPYEQYF.

This sequence joins TRBV6-6 and TRBJ1-4. This CDR3 is 14 amino acids long. Germline lookup yields CDR1 MNHNY and CDR2 SVGAGI (reference sequence). This chain's CDR3 is CASLTSATNEKLFF.

The chain is built from TRBV11-3 and TRBJ2-1; TCRdb gives TRBD2 as the D gene, but with no DNA this cannot be confirmed. The CDR3 runs to 16 residues. CDR1 is SGHNT, CDR2 YENEEA, per germline. This CDR3 reads CASSRSPASSVGEQFF.

The chain links TRBV6-5 to TRBJ2-7; absent DNA, TCRdb's TRBD2 call cannot be checked. The germline V gene has CDR1 MNHEY and CDR2 SVGAGI. The CDR3 covers 14 residues. CDR3 residues: CASSRYAGSSEQYF.

V is TRBV29-1 and J is TRBJ2-2. This CDR3 region has 12 residues. Germline CDR1 SQVTM, CDR2 ANQGSEA. CDR3 region: CSVVGQTGELFF.

This chain connects TRBV7-2 to TRBJ2-5. This CDR3 contains 14 residues. Germline V CDR1 and CDR2: SGHTA, FQGNSA. CDR3 sequence: CASSSSGSGETQYF.

This rearrangement joins TRBV6-5 to TRBJ1-1; TCRdb outputs TRBD1, but without DNA this stays unchecked. The CDR3 contains 13 residues. Germline V gene sequence: CDR1 MNHEY, CDR2 SVGAGI. The chain's CDR3 is CASSPTGTGEAFF.

This chain links TRBV7-9 with TRBJ2-7. Germline values: CDR1 SEHNR, CDR2 FQNEAQ (reference sequence). This CDR3 comprises 13 residues. The CDR3 reads CAIGSLYSYEQYF.

V and J are TRBV20-1 and TRBJ2-1; TCRdb designates TRBD2, a call that cannot be tested without DNA. Looked up from germline, CDR1 is DFQATT and CDR2 is SNEGSKA (reference sequence). This CDR3 region has 16 residues. The CDR3 loop reads CSARELAGGRGNEQFF.

The V gene is TRBV5-6, the J gene TRBJ1-1. The CDR3 has 13 residues. From germline, CDR1 is SGHDT and CDR2 YYEEEE. This CDR3 reads CASSLLRVTEAFF.